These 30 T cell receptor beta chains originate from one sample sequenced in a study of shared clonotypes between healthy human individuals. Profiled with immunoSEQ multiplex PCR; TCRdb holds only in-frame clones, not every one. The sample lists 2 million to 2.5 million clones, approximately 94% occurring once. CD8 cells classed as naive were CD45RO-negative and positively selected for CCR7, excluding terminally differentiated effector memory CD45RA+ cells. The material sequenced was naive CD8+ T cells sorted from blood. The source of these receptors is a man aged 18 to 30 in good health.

The CDR3 here is CASSLVGGEETQYF. The DNA of the CDR3 is TGTGCCAGCAGCTTAGTGGGTGGGGAAGAGACCCAGTACTTC. This rearrangement joins TRBV7-6 to TRBJ2-5, with D uncertain. CDR1 is SGHVS and CDR2 is FNYEAQ in the germline V gene. This CDR3 has 14 residues. Trimming removed 1 base from V and 3 bases from J, with 9 bases in between.

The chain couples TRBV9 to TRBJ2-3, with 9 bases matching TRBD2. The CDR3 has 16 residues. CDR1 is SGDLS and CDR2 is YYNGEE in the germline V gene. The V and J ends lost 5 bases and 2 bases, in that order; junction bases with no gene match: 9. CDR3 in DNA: TGTGCCAGCAGTGAGGGGAGCGGGGGGTACACAGATACGCAGTATTTT. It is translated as CASSEGSGGYTDTQYF.

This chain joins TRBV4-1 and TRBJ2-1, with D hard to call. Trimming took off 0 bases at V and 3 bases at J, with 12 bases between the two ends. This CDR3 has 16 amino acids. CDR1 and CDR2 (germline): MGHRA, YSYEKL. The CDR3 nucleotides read TGCGCCAGCAGCCAAGAATTGGGTTTGGGCTACAATGAGCAGTTCTTC. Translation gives CASSQELGLGYNEQFF.

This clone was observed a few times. The CDR3 coding sequence is TGTGCCAGCAGCCGGGACAGAAGCACAGATACGCAGTATTTT. Translation gives CASSRDRSTDTQYF. The chain joins TRBV6-5 to TRBJ2-3; the match to TRBD1 covers 7 bases. Losses at the gene ends were 6 bases for V and 0 bases for J; bases not matched to a gene: 3. Per the germline V gene, CDR1 is MNHEY and CDR2 is SVGAGI. The CDR3 extends over 14 amino acids.

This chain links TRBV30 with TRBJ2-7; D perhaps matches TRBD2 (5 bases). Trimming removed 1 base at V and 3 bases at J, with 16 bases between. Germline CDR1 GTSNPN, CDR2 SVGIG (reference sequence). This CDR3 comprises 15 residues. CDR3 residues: CAWSEDSSFLYEQYF. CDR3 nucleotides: TGTGCCTGGAGTGAAGATTCTAGCTTCCTCTACGAGCAGTACTTC.

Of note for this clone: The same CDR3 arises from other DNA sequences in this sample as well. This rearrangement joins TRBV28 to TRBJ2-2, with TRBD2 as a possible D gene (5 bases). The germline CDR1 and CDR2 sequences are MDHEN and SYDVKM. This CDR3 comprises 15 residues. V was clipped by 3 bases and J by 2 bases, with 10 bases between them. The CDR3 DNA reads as TGTGCCAGCAGTTTGGGAGCCACCAACACCGGGGAGCTGTTTTTT. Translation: CASSLGATNTGELFF.

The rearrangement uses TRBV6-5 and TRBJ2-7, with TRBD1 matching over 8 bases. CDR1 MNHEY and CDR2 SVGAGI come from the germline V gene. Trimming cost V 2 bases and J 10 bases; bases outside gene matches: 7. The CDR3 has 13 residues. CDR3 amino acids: CASSYATGVIQYF. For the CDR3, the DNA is TGTGCCAGCAGTTACGCGACAGGGGTAATACAGTACTTC.

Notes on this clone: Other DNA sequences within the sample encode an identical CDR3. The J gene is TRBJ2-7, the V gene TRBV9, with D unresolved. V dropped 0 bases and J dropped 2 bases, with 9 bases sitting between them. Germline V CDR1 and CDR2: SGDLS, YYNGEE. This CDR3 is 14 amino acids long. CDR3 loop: CASSVGAAPYEQYF. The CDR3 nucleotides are TGTGCCAGCAGCGTAGGTGCGGCCCCCTACGAGCAGTACTTC.

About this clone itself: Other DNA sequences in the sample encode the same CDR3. In DNA, the CDR3 is TGTGCCAGCAGTTACTCAGAGGGAACCTATGGCTACACCTTC. Amino acids: CASSYSEGTYGYTF. J is TRBJ1-2 and V is TRBV6-6; unclear D gene. Germline-derived CDR1 and CDR2 are MNHNY and SVGAGI (reference sequence). CDR3 length: 14 amino acids. Between the trimmed V and J ends, which lost 0 bases and 4 bases, there was a span of 9 bases.

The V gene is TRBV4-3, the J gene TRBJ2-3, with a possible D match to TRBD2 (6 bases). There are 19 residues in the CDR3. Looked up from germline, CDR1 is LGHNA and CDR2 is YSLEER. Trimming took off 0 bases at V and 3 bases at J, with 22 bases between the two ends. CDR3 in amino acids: CASSQDPPGDLLGTDTQYF. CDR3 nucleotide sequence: TGCGCCAGCAGCCAAGATCCACCGGGAGACTTACTGGGGACAGATACGCAGTATTTT.

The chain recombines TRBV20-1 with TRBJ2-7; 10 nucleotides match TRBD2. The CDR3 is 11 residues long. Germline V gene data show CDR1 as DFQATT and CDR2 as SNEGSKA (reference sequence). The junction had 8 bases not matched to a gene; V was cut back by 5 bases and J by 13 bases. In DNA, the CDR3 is TGCAGTGCTCCCGGACTAGCGGACCCATACTTC. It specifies CSAPGLADPYF.

The CDR3 reads CASSFIGSTSTDTQYF. The CDR3 region has the DNA TGTGCCAGCAGTTTTATAGGGTCTACCAGCACAGATACGCAGTATTTT. The chain links TRBV27 to TRBJ2-3, with D unresolved. CDR1 and CDR2 from the germline V gene are MNHEY and SMNVEV (reference sequence). The germline V and J ends were trimmed by 3 bases and 0 bases, with 13 bases remaining between them. The CDR3 sequence is 16 residues long.

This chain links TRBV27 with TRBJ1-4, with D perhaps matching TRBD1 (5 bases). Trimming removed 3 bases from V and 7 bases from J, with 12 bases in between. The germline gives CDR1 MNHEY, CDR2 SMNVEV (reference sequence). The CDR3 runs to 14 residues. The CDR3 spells CASSFDIRGEKLFF. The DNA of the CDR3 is TGTGCCAGCAGTTTCGACATTAGGGGTGAAAAACTGTTTTTT.

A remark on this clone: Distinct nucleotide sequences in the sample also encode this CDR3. DNA for the CDR3: TGTGCCAGCAGCTCTCCGGGACAGGGTTACAATGAGCAGTTCTTC. This encodes CASSSPGQGYNEQFF. This chain links TRBV7-9 with TRBJ2-1; TRBD1 agrees at 9 bases. The CDR3 contains 15 residues. Trimming took 4 bases from V and 4 from J; bases not matched to a gene: 5. CDR1 and CDR2 (germline): SEHNR, FQNEAQ (reference sequence). Full variable domain (outside the CDR3, taken from reference TRBV7-9 and TRBJ2-1): DTGVSQNPRHKITKRGQNVTFRCDPISEHNRLYWYRQTLGQGPEFLTYFQNEAQLEKSRLLSDRFSAERPKGSFSTLEIQRTEQGDSAMYLCASSSPGQGYNEQFFGPGTRLTVL.

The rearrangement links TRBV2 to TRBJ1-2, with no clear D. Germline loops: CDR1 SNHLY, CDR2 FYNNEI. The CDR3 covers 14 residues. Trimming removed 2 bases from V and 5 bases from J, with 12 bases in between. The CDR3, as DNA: TGTGCCAGCAGTGAAAGTATAAGCTTTTATGGCTACACCTTC. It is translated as CASSESISFYGYTF.

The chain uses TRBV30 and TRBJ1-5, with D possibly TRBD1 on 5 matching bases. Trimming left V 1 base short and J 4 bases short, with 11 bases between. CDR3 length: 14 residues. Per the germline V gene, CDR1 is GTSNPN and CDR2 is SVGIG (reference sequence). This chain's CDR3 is CAWSGTGGNQPQHF. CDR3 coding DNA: TGTGCCTGGAGTGGTACAGGAGGTAATCAGCCCCAGCATTTT. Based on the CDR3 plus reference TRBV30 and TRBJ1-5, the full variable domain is SQTIHQWPATLVQPVGSPLSLECTVEGTSNPNLYWYRQAAGRGLQLLFYSVGIGQISSEVPQNLSASRPQDRQFILSSKKLLLSDSGFYLCAWSGTGGNQPQHFGDGTRLSIL.

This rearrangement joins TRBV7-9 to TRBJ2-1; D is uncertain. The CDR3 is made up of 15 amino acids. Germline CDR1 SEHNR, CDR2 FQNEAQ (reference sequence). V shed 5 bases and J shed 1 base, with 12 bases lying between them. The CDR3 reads CASSTPGQSYNEQFF. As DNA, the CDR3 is TGTGCCAGCAGCACACCGGGTCAGTCCTACAATGAGCAGTTCTTC.

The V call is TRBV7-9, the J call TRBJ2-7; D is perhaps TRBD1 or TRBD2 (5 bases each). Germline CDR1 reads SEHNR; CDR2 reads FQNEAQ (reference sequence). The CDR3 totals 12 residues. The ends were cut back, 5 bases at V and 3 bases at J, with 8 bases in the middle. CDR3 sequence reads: CASSGDGYEQYF. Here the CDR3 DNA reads TGTGCCAGCAGCGGGGACGGCTACGAGCAGTACTTC.

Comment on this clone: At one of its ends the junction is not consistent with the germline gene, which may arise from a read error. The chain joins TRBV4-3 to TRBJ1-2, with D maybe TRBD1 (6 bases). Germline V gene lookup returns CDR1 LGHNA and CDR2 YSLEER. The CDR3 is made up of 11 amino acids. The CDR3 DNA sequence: TGCGCCAGCAGCCAAGCTGACAGGCGGAAGTTC. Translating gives CASSQADRRKF.

CDR3 sequence (DNA): TGCGCCAGCAGCCAAGGCCCCGGTGGGAGCAGCACTGAAGCTTTCTTT. Protein: CASSQGPGGSSTEAFF. This chain uses TRBV4-3 with TRBJ1-1; the D is unclear. In germline, CDR1 is LGHNA, CDR2 YSLEER. The CDR3 length is 16 residues. Deletions cut 1 base from V and 4 bases from J, with 16 bases between.

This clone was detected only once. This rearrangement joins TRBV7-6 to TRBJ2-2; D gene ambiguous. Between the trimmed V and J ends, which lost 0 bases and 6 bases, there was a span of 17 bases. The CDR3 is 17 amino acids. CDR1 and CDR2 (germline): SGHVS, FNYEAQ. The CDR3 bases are TGTGCCAGCAGCTTAGCCCAGCATGTTGTAGGTGCCGGGGAGCTGTTTTTT. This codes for CASSLAQHVVGAGELFF. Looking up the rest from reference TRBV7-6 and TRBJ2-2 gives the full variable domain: GAGVSQSPRYKVTKRGQDVALRCDPISGHVSLYWYRQALGQGPEFLTYFNYEAQQDKSGLPNDRFSAERPEGSISTLTIQRTEQRDSAMYRCASSLAQHVVGAGELFFGEGSRLTVL.

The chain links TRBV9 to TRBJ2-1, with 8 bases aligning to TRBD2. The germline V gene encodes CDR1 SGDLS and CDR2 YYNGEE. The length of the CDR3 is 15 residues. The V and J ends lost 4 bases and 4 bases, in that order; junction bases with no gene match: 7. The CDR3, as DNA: TGTGCCAGCAGCCTAGGGGGGACTAGTTACAATGAGCAGTTCTTC. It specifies CASSLGGTSYNEQFF.

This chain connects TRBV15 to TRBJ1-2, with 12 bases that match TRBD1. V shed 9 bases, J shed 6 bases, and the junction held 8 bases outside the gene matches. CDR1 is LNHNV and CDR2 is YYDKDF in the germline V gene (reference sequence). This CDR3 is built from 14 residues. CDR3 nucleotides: TGTGCCACTGCACCGGGACAGGGGGCCCATGGCTACACCTTC. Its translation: CATAPGQGAHGYTF.

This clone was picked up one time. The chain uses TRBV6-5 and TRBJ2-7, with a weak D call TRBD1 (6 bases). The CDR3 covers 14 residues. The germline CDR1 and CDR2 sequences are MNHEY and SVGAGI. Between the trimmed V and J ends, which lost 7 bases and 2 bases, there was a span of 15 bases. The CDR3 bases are TGTGCCAGCAACCCCCCCGGACAGACCTACGAGCAGTACTTC. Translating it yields CASNPPGQTYEQYF.

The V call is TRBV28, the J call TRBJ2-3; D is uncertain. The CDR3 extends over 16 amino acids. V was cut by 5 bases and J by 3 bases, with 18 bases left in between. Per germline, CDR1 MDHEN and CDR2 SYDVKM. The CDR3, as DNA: TGTGCCAGCAGTCCCGCGCTAGGCGCTGGAACAGATACGCAGTATTTT. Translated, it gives CASSPALGAGTDTQYF. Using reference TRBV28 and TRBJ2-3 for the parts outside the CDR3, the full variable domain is DVKVTQSSRYLVKRTGEKVFLECVQDMDHENMFWYRQDPGLGLRLIYFSYDVKMKEKGDIPEGYSVSREKKERFSLILESASTNQTSMYLCASSPALGAGTDTQYFGPGTRLTVL.

The CDR3 loop is CASGLDIRDRELHEQFF. In DNA, the CDR3 is TGTGCTAGTGGTTTGGACATCCGGGACAGGGAACTCCATGAGCAGTTCTTC. This sequence joins TRBV12-5 and TRBJ2-1, with 9 positions matching TRBD1. Germline V gives CDR1 LGHNT, CDR2 FRNRAP. V dropped 1 base and J dropped 8; count of bases not matched to a gene: 12. The CDR3 is 17 residues long.

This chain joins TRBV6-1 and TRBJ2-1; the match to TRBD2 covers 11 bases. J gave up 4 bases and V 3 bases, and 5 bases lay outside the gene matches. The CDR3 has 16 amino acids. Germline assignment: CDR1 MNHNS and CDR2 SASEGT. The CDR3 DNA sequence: TGTGCCAGCAGTGACCGGCTAGCGGGGGGATACAATGAGCAGTTCTTC. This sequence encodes CASSDRLAGGYNEQFF.

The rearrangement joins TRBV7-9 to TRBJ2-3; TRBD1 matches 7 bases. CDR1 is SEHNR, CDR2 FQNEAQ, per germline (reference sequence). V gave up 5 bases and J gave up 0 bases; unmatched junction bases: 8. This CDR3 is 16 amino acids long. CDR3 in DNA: TGTGCCAGCAGCCCGGGACAGTTCCCTAGCACAGATACGCAGTATTTT. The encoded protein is CASSPGQFPSTDTQYF.

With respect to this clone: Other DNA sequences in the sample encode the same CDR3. CDR3 protein: CASSLGGTYEQYF. CDR3 DNA: TGTGCCAGCAGCTTGGGAGGTACGTACGAGCAGTACTTC. The chain recombines TRBV5-5 with TRBJ2-7; D unclear. Trimming left V 0 bases short and J 4 bases short, with 8 bases between. Per the germline V gene, CDR1 is SGHKS and CDR2 is YYEKEE (reference sequence). The CDR3 spans 13 residues.

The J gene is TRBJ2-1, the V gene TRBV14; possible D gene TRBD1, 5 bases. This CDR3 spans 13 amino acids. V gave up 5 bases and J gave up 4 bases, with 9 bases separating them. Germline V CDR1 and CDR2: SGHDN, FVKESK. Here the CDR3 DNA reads TGTGCCAGCAGCGCGGACAATTACAATGAGCAGTTCTTC. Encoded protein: CASSADNYNEQFF. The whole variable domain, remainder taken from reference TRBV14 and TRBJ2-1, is EAGVTQFPSHSVIEKGQTVTLRCDPISGHDNLYWYRRVMGKEIKFLLHFVKESKQDESGMPNNRFLAERTGGTYSTLKVQPAELEDSGVYFCASSADNYNEQFFGPGTRLTVL.